Listed below are T cell receptor beta chains from one sample, sequenced in a study of cytomegalovirus exposure and HLA in healthy donors. Generated by immunoSEQ multiplex PCR, the TCRdb table keeps only in-frame clones and is missing some. The sample includes some 120,000 clones, 70% to 85% of them seen just once. Sample: PBMCs. Source of these receptors: a man between 18 and 35 years old in good health and CMV-seropositive. Both conserved end residues are part of each CDR3.

TRBV19	NA	CASQPGQSSYEQYF
TRBV25-1	TRBJ2-1	CASSGTGTNYNEQFF
TRBV2	TRBJ2-7	CASRKEGVGSYEQYF
TRBV5-6	TRBJ1-1	CASSLGAGTEAFF
TRBV6-5	TRBJ1-2	CASSYSINRESGYTF
TRBV5-1	TRBJ2-7	CASSREVDEQYF
TRBV5-6	TRBJ2-7	CASSLAWGRSSYEQYF
TRBV5-5	TRBJ1-4	CASSPPWGVGGKLFF
TRBV5-1	TRBJ1-1	CASSVHPNGNTEAFF
TRBV7-3	TRBJ2-1	CASSLGTSGSRGEQFF
TRBV27	TRBJ2-1	CASSPPPMYNEQFF
TRBV5-1	TRBJ1-3	CASSLAGGSGNTIYF